The 29 T cell receptor beta chains below all came from one sample that was sequenced in a study of T cells after yellow fever vaccination. One entry per CDR3 protein, called by TCRdb with MiXCR from the 5' RACE reads. The top ten clones hold under 30% of a sample with over 250,000 distinct CDR3 sequences, roughly 3.9% of them seen once. Sequencing used PBMCs, obtained 5 days after the yellow fever booster vaccination. The receptor set was obtained from a man between 18 and 35 years old who received the YFV17D yellow fever vaccine.

This clonotype turned up a few times. The V call is TRBV7-2, the J call TRBJ2-7; D tentatively fits TRBD1 or TRBD2 (5 bases each). The ends were cut back, 4 bases at V and 0 bases at J, with 13 bases in the middle. The germline V gene has CDR1 SGHTA and CDR2 FQGNSA. CDR3 size: 15 residues. The CDR3 region is CASSYSGASSYEQYF. CDR3 nucleotides: TGTGCCAGCAGCTACTCCGGGGCGAGCTCCTACGAGCAGTACTTC.

This clonotype was counted ten times or more. This chain uses TRBV5-6 with TRBJ1-5; no reliable D call. The CDR3 is 15 residues long. CDR1 SGHDT and CDR2 YYEEEE come from the germline V gene. V gave up 0 bases and J gave up 2 bases, with 9 bases separating them. CDR3 nucleotide sequence: TGTGCCAGCAGCTTGGCGCCAGGAGGCAATCAGCCCCAGCATTTT. Residues: CASSLAPGGNQPQHF.

The table lists this clonotype with a few counts. The J gene is TRBJ1-2, the V gene TRBV24-1, with 8 positions matching TRBD1. The V gene's germline CDR1 is KGHDR and CDR2 SFDVKD. The CDR3 totals 13 residues. Unmatched junction bases numbered 5, after V lost 4 bases and J lost 8 bases. As DNA, the CDR3 is TGTGCCACCAGTGAGACCAGGGGGCGCGGCTACACCTTC. This encodes CATSETRGRGYTF.

The chain joins TRBV20-1 to TRBJ2-3; 9 bases line up with TRBD2. Germline V gene data show CDR1 as DFQATT and CDR2 as SNEGSKA (reference sequence). The CDR3 has 15 residues. J lost 2 bases, V lost 4 bases, and 7 bases had no gene match. The CDR3 reads CSANNPSGATDTQYF. CDR3 DNA: TGCAGTGCTAATAACCCTAGCGGGGCCACAGATACGCAGTATTTT.

The chain joins TRBV6-5 to TRBJ2-3; 8 bases match TRBD2. The CDR3 is 16 residues long. CDR1 is MNHEY, CDR2 SVGAGI, per germline. Losses at the gene ends were 2 bases for V and 2 bases for J; bases not matched to a gene: 6. CDR3 bases: TGTGCCAGCAGTTACGCAGCGGGGGCCTCCACAGATACGCAGTATTTT. It specifies CASSYAAGASTDTQYF.

This clonotype was seen many times. The chain couples TRBV5-1 to TRBJ1-3, with D maybe TRBD1 (6 bases). The CDR3 runs to 18 residues. Germline V gene sequence: CDR1 SGHRS, CDR2 YFSETQ. V lost 0 bases and J lost 2, with 18 bases in between. The CDR3 region is CASSLAVSGEVAGNTIYF. The CDR3 DNA reads TGCGCCAGCAGCTTGGCCGTGTCAGGGGAAGTCGCTGGAAACACCATATATTTT.

The chain carries TRBV7-2 and TRBJ1-3; D possibly corresponds to TRBD1 (6 bases). The V end was cut by 3 bases, the J end by 3 bases, with 12 bases between. The CDR3 runs 15 residues. Germline V lookup: CDR1 SGHTA, CDR2 FQGNSA. The CDR3 DNA sequence: TGTGCCAGCAGCTTCTCTAGGGGGTTTGGAAACACCATATATTTT. Translated, it gives CASSFSRGFGNTIYF.

This clonotype appeared a few times. The rearrangement uses TRBV20-1 and TRBJ2-1, with D uncertain. The V and J ends lost 6 bases and 1 base respectively, with 13 bases between them. CDR1 and CDR2 from the germline V gene are DFQATT and SNEGSKA (reference sequence). The CDR3 has 14 amino acids. CDR3 sequence (DNA): TGCAGTGCACCCCTAGTGGGGTCCTACAATGAGCAGTTCTTC. Translation gives CSAPLVGSYNEQFF.

This clonotype was seen a few times. The genes are TRBV7-9 and TRBJ2-3; 9 bases are a match to TRBD1. There are 14 residues in the CDR3. The junction had 5 bases not matched to a gene; V was cut back by 9 bases and J by 1 base. CDR1 SEHNR and CDR2 FQNEAQ come from the germline V gene (reference sequence). The CDR3 nucleotides are TGTGCCAGTAGACAGGGGGACGGCACAGATACGCAGTATTTT. Its protein is CASRQGDGTDTQYF.

The chain joins TRBV7-9 to TRBJ1-1; D unclear. CDR1 SEHNR and CDR2 FQNEAQ come from the germline V gene (reference sequence). V dropped 1 base and J dropped 0 bases, with 9 bases sitting between them. The length of the CDR3 is 15 residues. The CDR3: CASSLGGILNTEAFF. CDR3 coding DNA: TGTGCCAGCAGCTTAGGAGGGATTTTGAACACTGAAGCTTTCTTT. Full variable domain (remainder filled in from reference TRBV7-9 and TRBJ1-1): DTGVSQNPRHKITKRGQNVTFRCDPISEHNRLYWYRQTLGQGPEFLTYFQNEAQLEKSRLLSDRFSAERPKGSFSTLEIQRTEQGDSAMYLCASSLGGILNTEAFFGQGTRLTVV.

The J gene is TRBJ1-1, the V gene TRBV20-1, with D possibly being TRBD1 (6 bases). The CDR3 length is 11 residues. Looked up from germline, CDR1 is DFQATT and CDR2 is SNEGSKA (reference sequence). Trimming removed 7 bases from V and 9 bases from J, with 15 bases in between. In DNA form, the CDR3 reads TGCAGTGTTACCCGGGGGCAGAAAGCTTTCTTT. Protein product: CSVTRGQKAFF.

Only a few counts were recorded for this clonotype. This chain connects TRBV29-1 to TRBJ2-3; maybe TRBD2 (7 bases). Trimming stripped 8 bases from V and 3 bases from J, with 15 bases between. The CDR3 has 13 residues. Germline assignment: CDR1 SQVTM and CDR2 ANQGSEA. The DNA for the CDR3 is TGCAGCCTCCGGGGGGCCACGACAGATACGCAGTATTTT. This sequence encodes CSLRGATTDTQYF.

J is TRBJ1-2 and V is TRBV25-1, with TRBD1 as a possible D gene (6 bases). CDR3 length: 18 amino acids. Germline V gene data show CDR1 as MGHDK and CDR2 as SYGVNS. The ends were cut back, 4 bases at V and 4 bases at J, with 25 bases in the middle. The CDR3 DNA reads TGTGCCAGCAGTGCCGTCCCGGGCAGGGGTCTCGAAATCTATGGCTACACCTTC. This gives the protein CASSAVPGRGLEIYGYTF.

This clonotype occurred a few times. This chain uses TRBV6-6 with TRBJ1-2; D is undetermined. This CDR3 has 15 amino acids. Germline V gives CDR1 MNHNY, CDR2 SVGAGI (reference sequence). V was cut by 7 bases and J by 2 bases, with 17 bases left in between. CDR3 DNA: TGTGCCAGCACCCCCGGAGGTGGGCGCAACTATGGCTACACCTTC. Translating gives CASTPGGGRNYGYTF.

V usage is TRBV6-5 and J usage is TRBJ2-7; no definite D call. Germline CDR1 reads MNHEY; CDR2 reads SVGAGI. The CDR3 is 14 amino acids. Deletions cut 1 base from V and 4 bases from J, with 11 bases between. The CDR3 sequence: CASSYFSPVYEQYF. CDR3 coding DNA: TGTGCCAGCAGTTACTTTTCTCCGGTATACGAGCAGTACTTC.

This clonotype was counted between two and nine times. V and J are TRBV2 and TRBJ2-2; 7 bases line up with TRBD1. Germline V gives CDR1 SNHLY, CDR2 FYNNEI. Losses at the gene ends were 8 bases for V and 4 bases for J; bases not matched to a gene: 10. This CDR3 contains 15 residues. The CDR3 nucleotides are TGTGCCAGCGGGAAGACAGGGTCCGGCACCGGGGAGCTGTTTTTT. Translated: CASGKTGSGTGELFF.

The J gene is TRBJ2-1, the V gene TRBV6-2 or TRBV6-3, with 14 bases matching TRBD2. The germline V gene encodes CDR1 MNHEY and CDR2 SVGEGT. J lost 7 bases, V lost 8 bases, and 7 bases had no gene match. The CDR3 contains 15 residues. The CDR3 nucleotides are TGTGCCAGCGGAAAGACTAGCGGGGGGGCGAATGAGCAGTTCTTC. As protein: CASGKTSGGANEQFF.

This chain connects TRBV5-4 to TRBJ1-5; D is unresolved. The germline gives CDR1 SGHNT, CDR2 YYREEE (reference sequence). CDR3 length: 14 residues. Trimming stripped 0 bases from V and 3 bases from J, with 7 bases between. The CDR3 loop is CASSLAGTNQPQHF. Written as DNA, the CDR3 is TGTGCCAGCAGCTTGGCGGGCACCAATCAGCCCCAGCATTTT.

The rearrangement uses TRBV7-6 and TRBJ2-5, with a tentative D call TRBD1 (5 bases). The V end lost 0 bases, the J end lost 2 bases, and 16 bases lay between the germline ends. The CDR3 is made up of 17 amino acids. Germline V gives CDR1 SGHVS, CDR2 FNYEAQ. CDR3 protein: CASSLALRAGRQETQYF. As DNA, the CDR3 is TGTGCCAGCAGCTTAGCGCTAAGGGCAGGGCGGCAAGAGACCCAGTACTTC.

This clonotype was seen more than once but under ten times. The chain recombines TRBV12-5 with TRBJ1-2, with D perhaps matching TRBD1 (5 bases). The ends were cut back, 6 bases at V and 6 bases at J, with 14 bases in the middle. This CDR3 contains 13 residues. CDR1 is LGHNT, CDR2 FRNRAP, per germline. The CDR3, as DNA: TGTGCTAGTGGCGAGACCGGGACGGATGGCTACACCTTC. Protein sequence: CASGETGTDGYTF.

In this sample, this clonotype turned up many times. J is TRBJ2-5 and V is TRBV20-1; weak D call: TRBD2 (5 bases). V lost 4 bases to trimming and J lost 4 bases, with 13 bases between them. The CDR3 loop spans 13 amino acids. Looked up from germline, CDR1 is DFQATT and CDR2 is SNEGSKA (reference sequence). The CDR3 loop reads CSATMGRGETQYF. DNA of the CDR3: TGCAGTGCTACTATGGGGAGAGGAGAGACCCAGTACTTC.

This clonotype has at least ten counts. The rearrangement joins TRBV7-9 to TRBJ2-6; no clear D gene. V dropped 5 bases and J dropped 0 bases, with 11 bases sitting between them. Germline V gene lookup returns CDR1 SEHNR and CDR2 FQNEAQ (reference sequence). The CDR3 spans 16 residues. The CDR3: CASSPRLDSGANVLTF. For the CDR3, the DNA is TGTGCCAGCAGCCCCCGGCTCGACTCTGGGGCCAACGTCCTGACTTTC.

The sample holds many counts of this clonotype. The chain joins TRBV21-1 to TRBJ2-1; the DNA was not used to check the table's D call, TRBD1. TRBV21-1 is deemed a pseudogene. This CDR3 is built from 15 residues. Here the CDR3 reads CASSLLTGRYNEQFF. The CDR3 DNA reads as TGTGCCAGCAGCTTGCTGACAGGGAGGTACAATGAGCAGTTCTTC.

This clonotype appeared a few times. This sequence joins TRBV10-3 and TRBJ2-7; 9 nucleotides agree with TRBD1. CDR3 length: 14 residues. The V gene's germline CDR1 is ENHRY and CDR2 SYGVKD. The V and J ends lost 0 bases and 5 bases, in that order; junction bases with no gene match: 2. As DNA, the CDR3 is TGTGCCATCAGTGAGTCGGGGACAGGGAACGAGCAGTACGTC. Translated: CAISESGTGNEQYV.

This chain uses TRBV5-5 with TRBJ1-2; TRBD1 agrees at 8 bases. The germline V gene has CDR1 SGHKS and CDR2 YYEKEE (reference sequence). This CDR3 comprises 15 residues. Unmatched junction bases numbered 11, after V lost 4 bases and J lost 6 bases. In nucleotides, the CDR3 is TGTGCCAGCAGCGCTGGACAGGGCTCTAGGGATGGCTACACCTTC. It specifies CASSAGQGSRDGYTF.

The chain links TRBV7-2 to TRBJ2-7, with D unclear. In germline, CDR1 is SGHTA, CDR2 FQGNSA. The CDR3 covers 14 residues. Trimming took 2 bases from V and 1 from J, leaving 9 bases between them. CDR3 in DNA: TGTGCCAGCAGCTTAAGCAGGACGTCCTACGAGCAGTACGTC. This gives the protein CASSLSRTSYEQYV.

This clonotype occurred many times. V is TRBV5-1 and J is TRBJ2-4; 8 positions agree with TRBD2. Trimming removed 3 bases from V and 7 bases from J; junction bases left unmatched: 3. Germline V gene data show CDR1 as SGHRS and CDR2 as YFSETQ. CDR3 length equals 13 residues. CDR3: CASSSGGLNIQYF. DNA of the CDR3: TGCGCCAGCAGCTCGGGAGGGTTGAACATTCAGTACTTC.

The chain couples TRBV4-1 to TRBJ2-7; 8 bases align to TRBD1. The germline CDR1 and CDR2 sequences are MGHRA and YSYEKL. V lost 0 bases to trimming and J lost 6 bases; unmatched junction nucleotides: 7. This CDR3 spans 15 amino acids. CDR3: CASSQDDRGRVEQYF. In DNA form, the CDR3 reads TGCGCCAGCAGCCAAGATGACAGGGGTAGGGTCGAGCAGTACTTC.

This clonotype was detected only a few times. The rearrangement links TRBV5-1 to TRBJ2-7; D ambiguous. The CDR3 contains 14 residues. Germline V gene sequence: CDR1 SGHRS, CDR2 YFSETQ. Trimming removed 8 bases from V and 3 bases from J, with 18 bases in between. The CDR3 coding sequence is TGCGCCAGGGTAACAAATCCCCTGGGCTACGAGCAGTACGTC. Translation gives CARVTNPLGYEQYV.